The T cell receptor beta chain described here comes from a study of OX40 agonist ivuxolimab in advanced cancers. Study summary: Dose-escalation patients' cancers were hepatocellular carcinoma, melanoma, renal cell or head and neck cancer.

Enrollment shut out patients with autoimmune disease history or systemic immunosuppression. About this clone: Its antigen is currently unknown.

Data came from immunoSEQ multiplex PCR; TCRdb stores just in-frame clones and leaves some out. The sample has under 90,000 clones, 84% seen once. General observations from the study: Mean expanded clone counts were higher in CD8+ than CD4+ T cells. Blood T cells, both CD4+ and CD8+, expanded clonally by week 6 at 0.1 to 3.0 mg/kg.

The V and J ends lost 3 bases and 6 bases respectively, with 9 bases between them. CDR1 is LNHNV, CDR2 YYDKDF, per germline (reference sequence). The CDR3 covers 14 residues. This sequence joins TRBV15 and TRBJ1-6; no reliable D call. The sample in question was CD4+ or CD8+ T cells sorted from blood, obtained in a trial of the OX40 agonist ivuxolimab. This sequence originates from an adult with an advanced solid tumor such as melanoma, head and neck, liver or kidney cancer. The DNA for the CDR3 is TGTGCCACCAGCAGGGGCAGTTTTAATTCACCCCTCCACTTT. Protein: CATSRGSFNSPLHF.